Listed below are T cell receptor beta chains from one sample, sequenced in a study of PD-1 blockade in classical Hodgkin lymphoma. Here immunoSEQ multiplex PCR was the method, and the copy in TCRdb shows in-frame clones only, minus some. Among roughly 96,000 clones listed, roughly 91% were seen once. The sample was peripheral blood mononuclear cells (PBMCs), taken before the fourth cycle of nivolumab. Every receptor here comes from a human donor with classical Hodgkin lymphoma. Both conserved end residues are part of each CDR3. D genes are given only for firm matches.

d_call j_call v_call cdr3_aa cdr3_nt
TRBD1 TRBJ1-1 TRBV2 CATKDRGKVNTEAFF TGTGCCACCAAGGACAGGGGGAAAGTGAACACTGAAGCTTTCTTT
NA TRBJ2-3 TRBV15 CATSRSTSSFLDTQYF TGTGCCACCAGCAGATCGACTAGTTCCTTTCTTGATACGCAGTATTTT
NA TRBJ2-2 TRBV6-4 CASSIQRFGELFF TGTGCCAGCAGTATCCAGCGGTTCGGGGAGCTGTTTTTT
NA TRBJ2-7 TRBV7-9 CASSLVYGYEQYF TGTGCCAGCAGCTTAGTATACGGATACGAGCAGTACTTC
NA TRBJ1-5 TRBV4-1 CASSRGPRVQPQHF TGCGCCAGCAGCCGGGGCCCACGGGTTCAGCCCCAGCATTTT
TRBD2 TRBJ2-1 TRBV15 CATAPLAGSSYNEQFF TGTGCCACCGCCCCTCTAGCGGGAAGCTCCTACAATGAGCAGTTCTTC
NA TRBJ2-1 TRBV6-6 CASSYRPGNEQFF TGTGCCAGCAGTTACAGGCCTGGGAATGAGCAGTTCTTC
NA TRBJ2-5 TRBV5-1 CASSLNQGQETQYF TGCGCCAGCAGCTTAAATCAGGGGCAAGAGACCCAGTACTTC
NA TRBJ1-2 TRBV18 CASSPGLNYGYTF TGTGCCAGCTCACCGGGGCTTAACTATGGCTACACCTTC
NA TRBJ2-2 TRBV28 CASSFRGPGELFF TGTGCCAGCAGTTTTAGGGGTCCCGGGGAGCTGTTTTTT
NA TRBJ2-5 TRBV6-5 CASSYSNQETQYF TGTGCCAGCAGTTACTCAAATCAAGAGACCCAGTACTTC
NA TRBJ1-4 TRBV14 CASSQGWAGPYNEKLFF TGTGCCAGCAGCCAAGGTTGGGCAGGCCCCTATAATGAAAAACTGTTTTTT
NA TRBJ2-5 TRBV11-1 CASSPNRETQYF TGTGCCAGCAGCCCAAATAGAGAGACCCAGTACTTC
TRBD1 TRBJ2-7 TRBV7-2 CASSFETGAPYEQYF TGTGCCAGCAGCTTCGAGACAGGGGCACCCTACGAGCAGTACTTC
NA TRBJ1-1 TRBV28 CASSGGYEGPRNTEAFF TGTGCCAGCAGTGGGGGTTATGAAGGGCCCCGCAACACTGAAGCTTTCTTT